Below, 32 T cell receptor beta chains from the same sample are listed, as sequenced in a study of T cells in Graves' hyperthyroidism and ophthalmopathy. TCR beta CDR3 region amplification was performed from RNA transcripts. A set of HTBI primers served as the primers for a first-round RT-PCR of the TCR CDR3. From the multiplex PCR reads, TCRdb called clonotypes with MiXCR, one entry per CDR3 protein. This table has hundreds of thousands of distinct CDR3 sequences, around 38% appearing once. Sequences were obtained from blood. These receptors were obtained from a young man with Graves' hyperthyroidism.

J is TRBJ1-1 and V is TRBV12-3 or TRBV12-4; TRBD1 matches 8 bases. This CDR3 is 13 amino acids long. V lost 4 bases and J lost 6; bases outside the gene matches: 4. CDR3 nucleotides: TGTGCCAGCAGTTCAGGGGGCGCGCCTGAAGCTTTCTTT. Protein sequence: CASSSGGAPEAFF.

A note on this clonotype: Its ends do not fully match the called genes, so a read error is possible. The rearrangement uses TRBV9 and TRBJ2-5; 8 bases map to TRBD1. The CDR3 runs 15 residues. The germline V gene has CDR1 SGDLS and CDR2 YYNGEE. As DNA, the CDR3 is TGCGCCAGCAGCCAACCCGGACAGGGTTTGAAGACCCAGTACTTC. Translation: CASSQPGQGLKTQYF.

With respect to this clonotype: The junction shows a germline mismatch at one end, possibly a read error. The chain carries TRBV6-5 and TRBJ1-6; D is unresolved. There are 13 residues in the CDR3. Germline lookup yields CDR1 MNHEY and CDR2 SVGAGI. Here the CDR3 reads CAISYGGNSPLHF. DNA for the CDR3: TGTGCCATCAGTTACGGCGGTAATTCACCCCTCCACTTT.

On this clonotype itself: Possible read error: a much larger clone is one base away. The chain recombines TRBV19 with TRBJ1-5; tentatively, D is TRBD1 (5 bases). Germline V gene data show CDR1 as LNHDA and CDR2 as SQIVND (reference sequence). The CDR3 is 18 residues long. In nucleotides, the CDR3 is TGTGCCTGTAGTTCCCCGGGACGATCCACTCCTAGCAATCAGCCCCAGCATTTT. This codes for CACSSPGRSTPSNQPQHF.

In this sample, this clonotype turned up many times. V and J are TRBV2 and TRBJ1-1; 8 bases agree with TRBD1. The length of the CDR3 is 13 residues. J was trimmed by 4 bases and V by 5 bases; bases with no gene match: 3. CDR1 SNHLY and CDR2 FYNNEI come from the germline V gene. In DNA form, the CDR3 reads TGTGCCAGCAGTCGACAGGGGACCACTGAAGCTTTCTTT. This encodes CASSRQGTTEAFF.

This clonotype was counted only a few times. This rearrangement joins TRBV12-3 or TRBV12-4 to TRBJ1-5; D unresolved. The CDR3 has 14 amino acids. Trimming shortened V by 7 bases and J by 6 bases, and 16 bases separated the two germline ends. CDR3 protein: CASKRDGGGQPQHF. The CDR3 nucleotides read TGTGCCAGCAAAAGAGACGGAGGCGGTCAGCCCCAGCATTTT.

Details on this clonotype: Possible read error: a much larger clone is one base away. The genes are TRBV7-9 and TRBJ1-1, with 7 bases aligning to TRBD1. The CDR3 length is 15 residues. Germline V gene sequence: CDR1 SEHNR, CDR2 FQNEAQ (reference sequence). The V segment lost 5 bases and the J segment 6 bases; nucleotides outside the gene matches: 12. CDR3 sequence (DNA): TGTGCCAGCAGCCACAACAGGGGATCCTCGGCTGAAGCTTTCTTT. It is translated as CASSHNRGSSAEAFF.

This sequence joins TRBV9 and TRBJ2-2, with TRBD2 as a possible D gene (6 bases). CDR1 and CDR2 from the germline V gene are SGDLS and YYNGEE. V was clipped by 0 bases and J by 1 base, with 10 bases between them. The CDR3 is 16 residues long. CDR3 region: CASSVEAGLNTGELFF. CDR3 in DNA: TGTGCCAGCAGCGTAGAGGCGGGGTTGAACACCGGGGAGCTGTTTTTT.

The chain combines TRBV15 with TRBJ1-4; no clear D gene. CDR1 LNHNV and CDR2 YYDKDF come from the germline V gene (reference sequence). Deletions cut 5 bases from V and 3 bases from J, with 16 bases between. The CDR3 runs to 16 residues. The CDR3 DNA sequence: TGTGCCACCAGCTCGACCCGGGAGTTGGCTAATGAAAAACTGTTTTTT. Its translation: CATSSTRELANEKLFF. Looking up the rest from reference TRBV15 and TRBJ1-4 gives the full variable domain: DAMVIQNPRYQVTQFGKPVTLSCSQTLNHNVMYWYQQKSSQAPKLLFHYYDKDFNNEADTPDNFQSRRPNTSFCFLDIRSPGLGDTAMYLCATSSTRELANEKLFFGSGTQLSVL.

The CDR3 reads CSVELGTSGANEQFF. The CDR3 DNA is TGCAGCGTTGAGCTCGGGACTAGCGGAGCCAATGAGCAGTTCTTC. The chain uses TRBV29-1 and TRBJ2-7; 11 positions match TRBD2. The end of the DNA is better explained by TRBJ2-1, so the J call may be wrong. Germline V gives CDR1 SQVTM, CDR2 ANQGSEA. This CDR3 is built from 15 residues.

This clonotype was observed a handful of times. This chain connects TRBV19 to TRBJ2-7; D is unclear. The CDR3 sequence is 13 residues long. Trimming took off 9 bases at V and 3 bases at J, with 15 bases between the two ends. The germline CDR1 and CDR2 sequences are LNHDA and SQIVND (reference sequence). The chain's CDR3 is CASSTQAGYEQYF. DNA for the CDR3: TGTGCCAGCAGCACCCAAGCAGGCTACGAGCAGTACTTC. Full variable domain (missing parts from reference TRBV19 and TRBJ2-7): DGGITQSPKYLFRKEGQNVTLSCEQNLNHDAMYWYRQDPGQGLRLIYYSQIVNDFQKGDIAEGYSVSREKKESFPLTVTSAQKNPTAFYLCASSTQAGYEQYFGPGTRLTVT.

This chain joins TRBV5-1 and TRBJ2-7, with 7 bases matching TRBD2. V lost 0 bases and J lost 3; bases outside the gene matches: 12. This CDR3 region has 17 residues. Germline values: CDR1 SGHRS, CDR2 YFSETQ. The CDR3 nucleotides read TGCGCCAGCAGCTTGGGAACTGCGGGAGCCACCTACTACGAGCAGTACTTC. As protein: CASSLGTAGATYYEQYF.

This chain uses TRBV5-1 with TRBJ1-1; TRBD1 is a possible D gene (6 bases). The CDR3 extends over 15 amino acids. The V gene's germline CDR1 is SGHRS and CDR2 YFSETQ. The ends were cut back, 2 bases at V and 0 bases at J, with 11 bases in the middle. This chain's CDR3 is CASSFTGSMNTEAFF. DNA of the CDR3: TGCGCCAGCAGCTTTACAGGGTCCATGAACACTGAAGCTTTCTTT.

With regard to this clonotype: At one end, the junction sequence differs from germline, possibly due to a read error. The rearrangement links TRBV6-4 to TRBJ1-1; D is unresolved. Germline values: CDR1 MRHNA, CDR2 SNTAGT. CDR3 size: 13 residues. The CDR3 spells CASSDSNSEVASF. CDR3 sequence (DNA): TGTGCCAGCAGTGACTCGAATTCGGAGGTCGCTTCCTTT.

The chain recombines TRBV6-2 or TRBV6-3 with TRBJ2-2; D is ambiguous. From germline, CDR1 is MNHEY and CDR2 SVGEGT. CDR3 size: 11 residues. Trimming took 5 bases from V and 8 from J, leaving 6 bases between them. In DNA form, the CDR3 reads TGTGCCAGCAGTAACATAGGGGAGCTGTTTTTT. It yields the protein CASSNIGELFF.

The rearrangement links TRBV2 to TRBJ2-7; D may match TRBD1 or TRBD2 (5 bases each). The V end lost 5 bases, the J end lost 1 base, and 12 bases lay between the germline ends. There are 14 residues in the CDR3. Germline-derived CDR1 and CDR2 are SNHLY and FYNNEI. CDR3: CASSSVGGSYEQYF. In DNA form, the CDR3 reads TGTGCCAGCAGTTCGGTTGGGGGTTCCTACGAGCAGTACTTC.

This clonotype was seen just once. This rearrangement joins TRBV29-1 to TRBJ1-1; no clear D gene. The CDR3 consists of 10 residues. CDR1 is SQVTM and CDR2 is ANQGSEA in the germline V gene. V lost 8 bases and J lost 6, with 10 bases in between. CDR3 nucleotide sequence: TGCAGCTCTGACGGGGCTGAAGCTTTCTTT. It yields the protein CSSDGAEAFF.

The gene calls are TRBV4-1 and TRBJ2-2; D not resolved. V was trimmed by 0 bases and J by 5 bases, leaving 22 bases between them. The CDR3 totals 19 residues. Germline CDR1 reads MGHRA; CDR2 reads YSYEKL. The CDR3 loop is CASSQDNENVVGPTGELFF. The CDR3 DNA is TGCGCCAGCAGCCAAGATAACGAGAATGTGGTGGGCCCGACCGGGGAGCTGTTTTTT.

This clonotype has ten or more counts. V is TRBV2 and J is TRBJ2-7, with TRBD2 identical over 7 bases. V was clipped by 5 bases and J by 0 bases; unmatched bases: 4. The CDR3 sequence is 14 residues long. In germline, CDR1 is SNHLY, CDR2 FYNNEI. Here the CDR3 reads CASSLAGHSYEQYF. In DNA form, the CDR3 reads TGTGCCAGCAGTTTAGCGGGTCACTCCTACGAGCAGTACTTC.

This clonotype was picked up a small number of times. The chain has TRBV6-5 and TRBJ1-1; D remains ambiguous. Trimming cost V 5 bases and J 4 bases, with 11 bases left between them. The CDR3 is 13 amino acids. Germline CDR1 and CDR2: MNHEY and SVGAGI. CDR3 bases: TGTGCCAGCAGTGGGGTGGTGGGCACTGAAGCTTTCTTT. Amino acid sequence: CASSGVVGTEAFF.

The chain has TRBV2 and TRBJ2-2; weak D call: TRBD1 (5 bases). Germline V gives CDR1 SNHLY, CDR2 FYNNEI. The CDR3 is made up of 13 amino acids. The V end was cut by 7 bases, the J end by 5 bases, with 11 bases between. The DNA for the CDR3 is TGTGCCAGCATTCCTAGGGGTACCGGGGAGCTGTTTTTT. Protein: CASIPRGTGELFF. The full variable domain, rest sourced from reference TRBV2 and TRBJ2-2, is EPEVTQTPSHQVTQMGQEVILRCVPISNHLYFYWYRQILGQKVEFLVSFYNNEISEKSEIFDDQFSVERPDGSNFTLKIRSTKLEDSAMYFCASIPRGTGELFFGEGSRLTVL.

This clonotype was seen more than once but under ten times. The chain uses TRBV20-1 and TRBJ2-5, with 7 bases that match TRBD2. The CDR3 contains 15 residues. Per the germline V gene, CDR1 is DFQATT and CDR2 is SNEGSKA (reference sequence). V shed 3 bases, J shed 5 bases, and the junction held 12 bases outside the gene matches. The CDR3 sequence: CSASPLTGGHETQYF. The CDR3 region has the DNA TGCAGTGCTAGTCCATTAACGGGGGGTCATGAGACCCAGTACTTC.

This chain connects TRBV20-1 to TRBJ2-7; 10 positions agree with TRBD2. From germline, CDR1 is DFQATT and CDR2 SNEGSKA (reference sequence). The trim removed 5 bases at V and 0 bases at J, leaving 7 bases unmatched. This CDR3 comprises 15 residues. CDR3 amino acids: CSAPVLAGSSYEQYF. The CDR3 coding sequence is TGCAGTGCTCCCGTACTAGCGGGGAGCTCCTACGAGCAGTACTTC.

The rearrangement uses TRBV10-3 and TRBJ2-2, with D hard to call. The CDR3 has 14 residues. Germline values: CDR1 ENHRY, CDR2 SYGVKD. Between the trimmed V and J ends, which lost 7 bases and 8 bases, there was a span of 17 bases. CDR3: CAIKSEIIQGELFF. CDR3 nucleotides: TGTGCCATCAAGTCGGAGATTATTCAGGGGGAGCTGTTTTTT.

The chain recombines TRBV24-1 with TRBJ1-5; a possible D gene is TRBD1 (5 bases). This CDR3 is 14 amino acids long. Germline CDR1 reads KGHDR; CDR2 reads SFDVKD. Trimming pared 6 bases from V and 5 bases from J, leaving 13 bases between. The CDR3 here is CATSTHRLDQPQHF. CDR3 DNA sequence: TGTGCCACCAGTACTCACAGGCTCGATCAGCCCCAGCATTTT.

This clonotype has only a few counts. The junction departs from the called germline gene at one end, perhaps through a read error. CDR3 DNA: TGTGCCAGCAGTCCCCGGGCTAGCGTAGATTTCGAGCAGTACTTT. Translating it yields CASSPRASVDFEQYF. The rearrangement links TRBV6-5 to TRBJ2-7; tentatively, D is TRBD2 (6 bases). Germline V gene data show CDR1 as MNHEY and CDR2 as SVGAGI. This CDR3 is built from 15 residues.

Here the CDR3 DNA reads TGCAGTGCTAGGAGCGTTGTAGCCTACGAGCAGTACTTC. Amino acid sequence: CSARSVVAYEQYF. The chain links TRBV20-1 to TRBJ2-7; no definite D call. Per germline, CDR1 DFQATT and CDR2 SNEGSKA (reference sequence). This CDR3 contains 13 residues. Trimming stripped 3 bases from V and 2 bases from J, with 11 bases between.

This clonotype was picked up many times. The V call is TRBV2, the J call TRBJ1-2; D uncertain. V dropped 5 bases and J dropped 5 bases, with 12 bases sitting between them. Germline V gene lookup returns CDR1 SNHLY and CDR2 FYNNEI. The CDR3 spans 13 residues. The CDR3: CASSRATIYGYTF. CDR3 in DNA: TGTGCCAGCAGTAGAGCCACAATATATGGCTACACCTTC.

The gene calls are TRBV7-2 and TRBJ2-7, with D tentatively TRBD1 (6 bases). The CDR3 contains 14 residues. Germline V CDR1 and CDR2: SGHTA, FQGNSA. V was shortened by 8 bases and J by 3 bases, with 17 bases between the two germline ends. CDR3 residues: CASSPQGSVYEQYF. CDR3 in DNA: TGTGCCAGCTCACCACAGGGTTCGGTCTACGAGCAGTACTTC. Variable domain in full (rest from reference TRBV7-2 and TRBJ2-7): GAGVSQSPSNKVTEKGKDVELRCDPISGHTALYWYRQSLGQGLEFLIYFQGNSAPDKSGLPSDRFSAERTGGSVSTLTIQRTQQEDSAVYLCASSPQGSVYEQYFGPGTRLTVT.

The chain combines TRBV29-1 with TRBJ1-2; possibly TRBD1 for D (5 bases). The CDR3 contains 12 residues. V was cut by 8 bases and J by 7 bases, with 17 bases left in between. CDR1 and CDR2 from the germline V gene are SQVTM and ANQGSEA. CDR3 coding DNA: TGCAGCAGTCGCGGGACGGTGATTGGCTACACCTTC. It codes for CSSRGTVIGYTF.

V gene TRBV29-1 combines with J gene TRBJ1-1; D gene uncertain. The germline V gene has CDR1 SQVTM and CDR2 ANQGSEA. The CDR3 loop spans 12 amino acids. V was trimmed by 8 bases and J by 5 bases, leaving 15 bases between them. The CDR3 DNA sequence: TGCAGCCAAGCACCGAGTTGGACTGAAGCTTTCTTT. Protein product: CSQAPSWTEAFF.

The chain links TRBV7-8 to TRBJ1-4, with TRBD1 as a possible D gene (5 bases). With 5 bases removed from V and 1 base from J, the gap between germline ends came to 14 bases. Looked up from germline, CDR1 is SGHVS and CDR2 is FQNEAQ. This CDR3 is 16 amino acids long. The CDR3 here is CASSPNRRLTNEKLFF. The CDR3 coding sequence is TGTGCCAGCAGCCCCAACAGGCGATTAACTAATGAAAAACTGTTTTTT.